Below, one T cell receptor beta chain is given with its context. Its matching antigen is unknown. Trimming took 8 bases from V and 10 from J; bases not matched to a gene: 18. There are 16 residues in the CDR3. Germline CDR1 ENHRY, CDR2 SYGVKD. PCR employed 60 Vbeta and 13 Jbeta primers. Sequencing was performed with immunoSEQ multiplex PCR; in TCRdb, only in-frame clones are kept and a portion is missing. The data show roughly 180,000 clones, roughly four fifths seen once. This sample is drawn from a study of cytomegalovirus exposure and HLA in healthy donors. Study context: The study's early data release held tens of millions of unique TCRs from HLA-typed donors.

Findings and caveats of the study: Through in vitro validation, three CMV-associated chains were shown to be specific for CMV antigens. From TCR beta sequences, most subjects' HLA-A and HLA-B alleles were reportedly predicted accurately.

Sample: PBMCs. This sequence joins TRBV10-3 and TRBJ2-1; 9 bases map to TRBD1. The sequence was collected from a female donor in good health and CMV-seronegative. The CDR3 loop is CAIGTPGQGLDREQFF. Written as DNA, the CDR3 is TGTGCCATCGGTACCCCGGGACAGGGCCTTGATAGGGAGCAGTTCTTC.